Detailed here is one T cell receptor beta chain. The clone's antigen remains unknown. Sequencing used an Illumina HiSeq 2000. TCR beta cDNA libraries were made by 5'RACE template switching that added a universal primer site and unique molecular identifiers. cDNA synthesis was primed from the TCR beta constant segment, followed by two successive PCR amplification steps. The study's own analysis went as follows. MIGEC handled demultiplexing of the reads and grouping by UMI, while MiTCR was used to assemble and quantify clonotypes. Only TCR cDNA sequences supported by at least two reads were kept to exclude erroneous sequences. The tcR package was used for downstream repertoire analysis, and clonotypes were matched across fractions by CDR3 nucleotide sequence plus V segment. VDJmatch was used to annotate antigen specificity against VDJdb, with one amino acid substitution in CDR3 allowed. TCRdb reprocessed the reads, reporting each CDR3 protein sequence once and no DNA. TCRdb's processing, not the study's, gives the V and J calls here. The table for this sample lists fewer than 550,000 distinct CDR3 sequences. More than 1.4% of the sample is in the top ten clones.

This sample is part of a study of T cells expressing NK-cell markers (dated by TCRdb to 2020 to 2021). With respect to the entire study: Under ten donors provided sorted CD3+CD56+NKG2C+, CD3+CD56+NKG2C- and CD3+CD56-NKG2C+ T-cell subsets, whose TCR beta-chain repertoires were profiled. Of the eight sequenced donors, seven were found to be HCMV-seropositive and one was found to be HCMV-seronegative. The eight sequenced donors were randomly selected healthy volunteers, three men and five women. Libraries were sequenced as 2 x 150 bp reads on Illumina HiSeq 2000/2500, MiSeq or NextSeq. Here is what the overall study found, with its caveats: Those dominant clonotypes were again the most abundant among CD3+CD56-NKG2C+ cells in a few donors, at about 25-60.1%. In six donors, the dominant CD3+CD56+NKG2C+ clonotypes ranked among the top 10 CD8+ clonotypes, making up 1.0-7.0% of CD8+ T cells. Whether the expanded NKG2C-expressing T cell clones were specific for HCMV antigens remained unclear.

CDR1 SGDLS and CDR2 YYNGEE are derived from the germline V gene. The CDR3 contains 13 residues, cysteine and phenylalanine counted. No nucleotide data were recorded. HCMV-specific IgG was detected in serum with a commercial ELISA kit to determine HCMV serostatus. Ficoll density gradient centrifugation was used to isolate peripheral blood mononuclear cells from blood. Sequenced: blood T cells: a sorted CD56 or NKG2C T cell subset, CD4+ or CD8+ T cells, or bulk PBMC T cells (not recorded which). This sequence was found in a woman aged 45-60 years in good health. Donor details come from another sample of the same person, matched by shared clones. The sequence links TRBV9 to TRBJ1-6. The CDR3 reads CASSVDSSSPLHF.